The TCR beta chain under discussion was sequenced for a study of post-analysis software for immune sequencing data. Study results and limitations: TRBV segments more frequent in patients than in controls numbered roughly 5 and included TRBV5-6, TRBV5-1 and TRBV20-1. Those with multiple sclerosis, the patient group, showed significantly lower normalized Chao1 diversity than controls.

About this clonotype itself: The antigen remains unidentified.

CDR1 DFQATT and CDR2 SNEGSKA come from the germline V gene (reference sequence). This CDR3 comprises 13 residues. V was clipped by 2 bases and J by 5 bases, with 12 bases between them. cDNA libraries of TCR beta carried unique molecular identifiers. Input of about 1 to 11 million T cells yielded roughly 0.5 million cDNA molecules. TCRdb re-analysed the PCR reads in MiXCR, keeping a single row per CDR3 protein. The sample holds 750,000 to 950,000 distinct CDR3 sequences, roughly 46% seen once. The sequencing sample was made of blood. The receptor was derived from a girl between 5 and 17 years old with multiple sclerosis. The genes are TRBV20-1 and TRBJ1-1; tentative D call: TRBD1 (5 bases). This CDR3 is CSARLRGRTEAFF. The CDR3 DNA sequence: TGCAGTGCTAGACTCCGGGGGAGAACTGAAGCTTTCTTT.